Listed below are T cell receptor beta chains from one sample, sequenced in a study of response to subunit inactivated influenza vaccine. TCRdb independently ran MiXCR on the RT-PCR reads; one entry per CDR3 protein. The table lists more than 550,000 distinct CDR3 sequences, roughly 10% of them singletons. The same specimen was also included in a second study, on T cells expressing NK-cell markers.

Source: PBMCs from blood, taken on the day of vaccination. These receptors originate from a man over 45 who received an inactivated influenza vaccine. The CDR3 runs from the conserved cysteine through the conserved F or W. The order of the fields is J gene, V gene, clone size, D gene, CDR3 protein, CDR3 DNA. The D gene is left open where the match is weak. Clone size is shown for a subset of rows, as once, few, many or a class of expanded clone.

j_call: TRBJ2-5; v_call: TRBV28; clone_size: few; d_call: TRBD2; cdr3_aa: CASRAGTSGGETQYF; cdr3_nt: TGTGCCAGCAGGGCCGGGACTAGCGGGGGAGAGACCCAGTACTTC
j_call: TRBJ2-7; v_call: TRBV10-3; clone_size: few; d_call: TRBD2; cdr3_aa: CAPAGGYEQYF; cdr3_nt: TGTGCCCCCGCGGGGGGCTACGAGCAGTACTTC
j_call: TRBJ2-5; v_call: TRBV4-2; clone_size: few; d_call: -; cdr3_aa: CASSQDGLALQETQYF; cdr3_nt: TGTGCCAGCAGCCAAGATGGGCTAGCCCTTCAAGAGACCCAGTACTTC
j_call: TRBJ1-2; v_call: TRBV21-1; clone_size: many; d_call: -; cdr3_aa: CASSQKRRGLYGYTF; cdr3_nt: TGTGCCAGCAGCCAAAAGCGCAGGGGGCTTTATGGCTACACCTTC
j_call: TRBJ2-1; v_call: TRBV7-2; clone_size: -; d_call: -; cdr3_aa: CASSARTSSDNEQFF; cdr3_nt: TGTGCCAGCAGCGCTCGGACTTCCTCTGACAATGAGCAGTTCTTC
j_call: TRBJ2-7; v_call: TRBV15; clone_size: -; d_call: -; cdr3_aa: CATSTRLDYEQYF; cdr3_nt: TGTGCCACCAGCACTCGACTAGACTACGAGCAGTACTTC
j_call: TRBJ2-7; v_call: TRBV9; clone_size: few; d_call: TRBD2; cdr3_aa: CASSNTGLAGSGLSYEQYF; cdr3_nt: TGTGCCAGCAGTAACACGGGACTAGCGGGATCGGGTCTCTCCTACGAGCAGTACTTC
j_call: TRBJ2-2; v_call: TRBV3-1; clone_size: few; d_call: -; cdr3_aa: CASSQAGSTGELFF; cdr3_nt: TGTGCCAGCAGCCAAGCAGGGAGCACCGGGGAGCTGTTTTTT
j_call: TRBJ1-2; v_call: TRBV29-1; clone_size: few; d_call: -; cdr3_aa: CSVDRRASNYGYTF; cdr3_nt: TGCAGCGTTGATCGAAGAGCATCTAACTATGGCTACACCTTC
j_call: TRBJ1-2; v_call: TRBV20-1; clone_size: few; d_call: TRBD1; cdr3_aa: CSARHRQGAEGYTF; cdr3_nt: TGCAGTGCTAGGCACCGACAGGGGGCGGAAGGCTACACCTTC
j_call: TRBJ2-1; v_call: TRBV12-5; clone_size: few; d_call: -; cdr3_aa: CASGLVTGPSVEQFF; cdr3_nt: TGTGCTAGTGGTTTGGTAACAGGGCCTTCAGTTGAGCAGTTCTTC
j_call: TRBJ1-3; v_call: TRBV27; clone_size: few; d_call: -; cdr3_aa: CASRGRAQGTIYF; cdr3_nt: TGTGCCAGCAGGGGCAGGGCGCAGGGCACCATATATTTT
j_call: TRBJ2-7; v_call: TRBV4-2; clone_size: -; d_call: TRBD2; cdr3_aa: CASSPQWSSGGYEQYF; cdr3_nt: TGTGCCAGCAGCCCACAGTGGTCTAGCGGGGGTTACGAGCAGTACTTC
j_call: TRBJ1-1; v_call: TRBV10-3; clone_size: few; d_call: -; cdr3_aa: CAISDRGRNTEAFF; cdr3_nt: TGTGCCATCAGTGATCGCGGGAGGAACACTGAAGCTTTCTTT
j_call: TRBJ1-2; v_call: TRBV6-1; clone_size: few; d_call: -; cdr3_aa: CASLPGGRNYGYTF; cdr3_nt: TGTGCCAGCCTCCCGGGAGGAAGGAACTATGGCTACACCTTC
j_call: TRBJ2-7; v_call: TRBV6-6; clone_size: -; d_call: -; cdr3_aa: CASNAGTYEQYF; cdr3_nt: TGTGCCAGCAATGCTGGGACCTACGAGCAGTACTTC
j_call: TRBJ2-3; v_call: TRBV5-5; clone_size: few; d_call: -; cdr3_aa: CASSLSLSLGTDTQYF; cdr3_nt: TGTGCCAGCAGCTTATCCCTTTCCTTGGGGACAGATACGCAGTATTTT
j_call: TRBJ1-6; v_call: TRBV5-1; clone_size: -; d_call: -; cdr3_aa: CASSLPGSGSPLHF; cdr3_nt: TGCGCCAGCAGCTTACCAGGGAGCGGTTCACCCCTCCACTTT
j_call: TRBJ2-7; v_call: TRBV20-1; clone_size: few; d_call: -; cdr3_aa: CSARAGYEQYF; cdr3_nt: TGCAGTGCTAGAGCCGGCTACGAGCAGTACTTC
j_call: TRBJ2-5; v_call: TRBV7-2; clone_size: -; d_call: TRBD1; cdr3_aa: CASSLASTGGQETQYF; cdr3_nt: TGTGCCAGCAGCTTAGCCTCAACAGGGGGGCAAGAGACCCAGTACTTC
j_call: TRBJ2-2; v_call: TRBV14; clone_size: -; d_call: TRBD2; cdr3_aa: CASSQDLLAGGYSELFF; cdr3_nt: TGTGCCAGCAGCCAAGATCTACTAGCGGGCGGGTATTCAGAGCTGTTTTTT
j_call: TRBJ1-2; v_call: TRBV7-9; clone_size: many; d_call: -; cdr3_aa: CASSWEGPRGGYTF; cdr3_nt: TGTGCCAGCAGCTGGGAGGGGCCGAGGGGTGGCTACACCTTC
j_call: TRBJ2-7; v_call: TRBV7-9; clone_size: -; d_call: -; cdr3_aa: CASSLIHSGGHHYEQYF; cdr3_nt: TGTGCCAGCAGCTTAATCCACTCAGGAGGACATCACTACGAGCAGTACTTC
j_call: TRBJ2-2; v_call: TRBV24-1; clone_size: few; d_call: -; cdr3_aa: CATSDPGTITGELFF; cdr3_nt: TGTGCCACCAGTGACCCCGGGACAATCACCGGGGAGCTGTTTTTT
j_call: TRBJ2-1; v_call: TRBV20-1; clone_size: -; d_call: -; cdr3_aa: CSAPPIAGPYDEQFF; cdr3_nt: TGCAGTGCCCCCCCTATTGCGGGGCCCTATGATGAGCAGTTCTTC
j_call: TRBJ2-7; v_call: TRBV10-3; clone_size: -; d_call: TRBD1; cdr3_aa: CATGQGSYEQYF; cdr3_nt: TGTGCCACGGGACAGGGGTCCTACGAGCAGTACTTC
j_call: TRBJ1-1; v_call: TRBV12-3/TRBV12-4; clone_size: many; d_call: -; cdr3_aa: CASSPTGYSEAFF; cdr3_nt: TGTGCCAGCAGCCCGACCGGGTATTCTGAAGCTTTCTTT
j_call: TRBJ2-2; v_call: TRBV5-1; clone_size: -; d_call: -; cdr3_aa: CASSSQGGNTGELFF; cdr3_nt: TGCGCCAGCAGCTCTCAGGGGGGGAACACCGGGGAGCTGTTTTTT
j_call: TRBJ2-7; v_call: TRBV3-1; clone_size: -; d_call: -; cdr3_aa: CASSPSPWKGNAYEQYF; cdr3_nt: TGTGCCAGCAGCCCCTCCCCTTGGAAGGGTAATGCCTACGAGCAGTACTTC
j_call: TRBJ2-2; v_call: TRBV15; clone_size: -; d_call: -; cdr3_aa: CATSRVLGLTGELFF; cdr3_nt: TGTGCCACCAGCAGAGTGCTGGGGCTGACCGGGGAGCTGTTTTTT
j_call: TRBJ1-1; v_call: TRBV3-1; clone_size: -; d_call: -; cdr3_aa: CASSLLGHTNTEAFF; cdr3_nt: TGTGCCAGCAGCCTGTTGGGACATACGAACACTGAAGCTTTCTTT
j_call: TRBJ1-4; v_call: TRBV25-1; clone_size: few; d_call: -; cdr3_aa: CASSEFVATNEKLFF; cdr3_nt: TGTGCCAGCAGTGAATTCGTTGCAACTAATGAAAAACTGTTTTTT
j_call: TRBJ2-3; v_call: TRBV10-3; clone_size: many; d_call: TRBD2; cdr3_aa: CAISRTSGTTDTQYF; cdr3_nt: TGTGCCATCAGTCGGACTAGCGGGACCACAGATACGCAGTATTTT
j_call: TRBJ2-5; v_call: TRBV5-1; clone_size: -; d_call: -; cdr3_aa: CASSRGRKSQETQYF; cdr3_nt: TGCGCCAGCAGCCGCGGACGAAAATCCCAAGAGACCCAGTACTTC
j_call: TRBJ2-7; v_call: TRBV5-1; clone_size: few; d_call: TRBD2; cdr3_aa: CASSFSGGTSYEQYF; cdr3_nt: TGCGCCAGCAGCTTCAGCGGGGGGACCTCCTACGAGCAGTACTTC
j_call: TRBJ2-5; v_call: TRBV5-1; clone_size: -; d_call: TRBD2; cdr3_aa: CASSSFGGGLQETQYF; cdr3_nt: TGCGCCAGCAGCTCCTTCGGGGGGGGACTCCAAGAGACCCAGTACTTC
j_call: TRBJ2-7; v_call: TRBV2; clone_size: -; d_call: TRBD2; cdr3_aa: CASTKEGSGSYEQYF; cdr3_nt: TGTGCCAGCACCAAGGAAGGTAGCGGGAGCTACGAGCAGTACTTC
j_call: TRBJ2-1; v_call: TRBV7-9; clone_size: -; d_call: -; cdr3_aa: CASSGPGLRNEQFF; cdr3_nt: TGTGCCAGCAGCGGACCGGGACTCCGAAATGAGCAGTTCTTC
j_call: TRBJ1-1; v_call: TRBV15; clone_size: few; d_call: -; cdr3_aa: CATSSTTGNTEAFF; cdr3_nt: TGTGCCACCAGCAGCACGACAGGTAACACTGAAGCTTTCTTT
j_call: TRBJ2-3; v_call: TRBV5-1; clone_size: few; d_call: TRBD2; cdr3_aa: CASSLDFFGGGAVDTQYF; cdr3_nt: TGCGCCAGCAGCTTGGATTTTTTTGGCGGGGGGGCTGTAGATACGCAGTATTTT
j_call: TRBJ2-6; v_call: TRBV6-2/TRBV6-3; clone_size: -; d_call: -; cdr3_aa: CASSTPFQGGANVLTF; cdr3_nt: TGTGCCAGCAGTACCCCCTTTCAGGGTGGGGCCAACGTCCTGACTTTC
j_call: TRBJ1-5; v_call: TRBV20-1; clone_size: many; d_call: -; cdr3_aa: CSARQHNRVHQPQHF; cdr3_nt: TGCAGTGCTCGCCAACATAACAGGGTTCATCAGCCCCAGCATTTT
j_call: TRBJ2-1; v_call: TRBV11-3; clone_size: -; d_call: TRBD1; cdr3_aa: CASSLGQGVRYNEQFF; cdr3_nt: TGTGCCAGCAGCTTAGGACAGGGGGTAAGGTACAATGAGCAGTTCTTC
j_call: TRBJ2-2; v_call: TRBV6-1; clone_size: few; d_call: TRBD1; cdr3_aa: CASGAQGATTGELFF; cdr3_nt: TGTGCCAGCGGGGCGCAGGGGGCGACCACCGGGGAGCTGTTTTTT
j_call: TRBJ2-3; v_call: TRBV19; clone_size: few; d_call: -; cdr3_aa: CASSIVVGKRTTDTQYF; cdr3_nt: TGTGCCAGTAGTATAGTCGTCGGTAAAAGGACCACAGATACGCAGTATTTT
j_call: TRBJ1-6; v_call: TRBV6-5; clone_size: -; d_call: TRBD1; cdr3_aa: CASSSQGYLNSPLHF; cdr3_nt: TGTGCCAGCAGTTCACAGGGGTATCTTAATTCACCCCTCCACTTT
j_call: TRBJ1-2; v_call: TRBV6-5; clone_size: few; d_call: -; cdr3_aa: CASSYGGYDGYTF; cdr3_nt: TGTGCCAGCAGTTACGGAGGGTATGACGGCTACACCTTC
j_call: TRBJ2-7; v_call: TRBV5-1; clone_size: -; d_call: TRBD1; cdr3_aa: CASSPGTVWDQYF; cdr3_nt: TGCGCCAGCAGCCCCGGGACAGTTTGGGATCAGTACTTC
j_call: TRBJ1-4; v_call: TRBV20-1; clone_size: few; d_call: -; cdr3_aa: CSARSKLNEKLFF; cdr3_nt: TGCAGTGCCCGCTCTAAGTTGAATGAAAAACTGTTTTTT
j_call: TRBJ1-5; v_call: TRBV5-1; clone_size: many; d_call: TRBD1; cdr3_aa: CASSLGPRDRDPQHF; cdr3_nt: TGCGCCAGCAGCTTGGGCCCTCGGGACAGGGACCCCCAGCATTTT
j_call: TRBJ2-1; v_call: TRBV5-4; clone_size: few; d_call: TRBD2; cdr3_aa: CASSSRGLAGLLILRNEQFF; cdr3_nt: TGTGCCAGCAGCTCTCGCGGACTAGCGGGACTTCTTATACTGAGGAATGAGCAGTTCTTC
j_call: TRBJ2-1; v_call: TRBV6-1; clone_size: -; d_call: TRBD2; cdr3_aa: CASSTPPSGSHSYNEQFF; cdr3_nt: TGTGCCAGCAGTACCCCCCCTAGCGGGAGTCATTCCTACAATGAGCAGTTCTTC
j_call: TRBJ1-2; v_call: TRBV29-1; clone_size: -; d_call: -; cdr3_aa: CSVGVDYGYTF; cdr3_nt: TGCAGCGTTGGAGTAGATTATGGCTACACCTTC
j_call: TRBJ2-1; v_call: TRBV10-3; clone_size: few; d_call: -; cdr3_aa: CAISSSSNEQFF; cdr3_nt: TGTGCCATCAGTAGTTCTAGTAATGAGCAGTTCTTC
j_call: TRBJ2-7; v_call: TRBV20-1; clone_size: many; d_call: -; cdr3_aa: CSASGFTYEQYF; cdr3_nt: TGCAGTGCTAGTGGTTTCACCTACGAGCAGTACTTC
j_call: TRBJ2-7; v_call: TRBV27; clone_size: few; d_call: TRBD2; cdr3_aa: CASSPIAGSSPYEQYF; cdr3_nt: TGTGCCAGCAGCCCTATAGCGGGGAGTTCCCCCTACGAGCAGTACTTC
j_call: TRBJ2-4; v_call: TRBV20-1; clone_size: many; d_call: TRBD1; cdr3_aa: CSARAQGFLQYF; cdr3_nt: TGCAGTGCTAGAGCACAGGGGTTTCTTCAGTACTTC
j_call: TRBJ2-3; v_call: TRBV7-2; clone_size: many; d_call: TRBD2; cdr3_aa: CASSLGLSGATDTQYF; cdr3_nt: TGTGCCAGCAGCTTAGGCCTTAGCGGGGCTACAGATACGCAGTATTTT
j_call: TRBJ2-7; v_call: TRBV18; clone_size: -; d_call: -; cdr3_aa: CASSLDLLSYEQYF; cdr3_nt: TGTGCCAGCTCACTGGACCTCCTCTCCTACGAGCAGTACTTC
j_call: TRBJ2-2; v_call: TRBV7-9; clone_size: few; d_call: -; cdr3_aa: CASSSRAAFHPTGELFF; cdr3_nt: TGTGCCAGCAGCTCGAGAGCGGCATTCCACCCCACCGGGGAGCTGTTTTTT